The entry below describes one T cell receptor (beta chain). Per the study methods: Reference gene primer amplification yielded estimated nucleated cell counts. Here immunoSEQ multiplex PCR was the method, and the copy in TCRdb shows in-frame clones only, minus some. The V and J calls and clone size were taken over from that table, and D and trimming were inferred from the DNA. The repertoire holds about 330,000 clones, about 83% seen once, with 1% to 1.5% in the top ten. The V end lost 8 bases, the J end lost 4 bases, and 14 bases lay between the germline ends. Looked up from germline, CDR1 is SQVTM and CDR2 is ANQGSEA. The CDR3 runs 12 residues. The data are from a study of blood T cell repertoires in COVID-19. Background on the study: Both acute and convalescent COVID-19 samples were obtained from the United States, Italy and Spain. The cDNA or gDNA used as material had been derived from T cells, B-cell-depleted T cells, or PBMCs.

The chain is built from TRBV29-1 and TRBJ1-2, with a possible D match to TRBD1 (5 bases). The sequencing input was peripheral blood. This TCR came from a woman between 45 and 65 years old with acute or convalescent COVID-19. Here the CDR3 DNA reads TGCAGCTCCGGCGGGGGAGTCTATGGCTACACCTTC. This codes for CSSGGGVYGYTF.